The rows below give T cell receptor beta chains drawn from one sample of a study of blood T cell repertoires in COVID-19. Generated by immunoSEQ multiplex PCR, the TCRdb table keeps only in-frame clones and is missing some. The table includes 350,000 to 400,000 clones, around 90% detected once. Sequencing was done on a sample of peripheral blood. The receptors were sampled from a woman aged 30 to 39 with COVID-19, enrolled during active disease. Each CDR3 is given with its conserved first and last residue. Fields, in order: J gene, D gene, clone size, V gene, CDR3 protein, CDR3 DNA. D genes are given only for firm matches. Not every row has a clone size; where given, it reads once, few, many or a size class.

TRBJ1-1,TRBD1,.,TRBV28,CASSIRTGGDTEAFF,TGTGCCAGCAGTATCCGGACAGGGGGAGACACTGAAGCTTTCTTT
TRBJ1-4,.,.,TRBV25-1,CASSEYTQAPNEKLFF,TGTGCCAGCAGTGAATATACCCAGGCTCCCAATGAAAAACTGTTTTTT
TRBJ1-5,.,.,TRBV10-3,CAISEPNQSQHF,TGTGCCATCAGTGAGCCAAATCAGTCCCAGCATTTT
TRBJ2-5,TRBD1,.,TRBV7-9,CASSSEDRSGETQYF,TGTGCCAGCAGCTCGGAGGACAGGTCTGGGGAGACCCAGTACTTC
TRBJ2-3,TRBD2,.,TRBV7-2,CASSSLIAGADTQYF,TGTGCCAGCAGCTCACTAATAGCGGGAGCAGATACGCAGTATTTT
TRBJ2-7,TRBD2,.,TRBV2,CASSGPGTSGYEQYF,TGTGCCAGCAGTGGCCCCGGGACTAGCGGCTACGAGCAGTACTTC
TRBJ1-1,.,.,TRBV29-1,CSVTDSEAFF,TGCAGCGTAACGGACAGTGAAGCTTTCTTT
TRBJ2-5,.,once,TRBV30,CAWSPAGGQETQYF,TGTGCCTGGAGTCCCGCAGGAGGGCAAGAGACCCAGTACTTC
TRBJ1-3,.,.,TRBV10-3,CAISDTRLGGISGNTIYF,TGTGCCATCAGTGACACGAGGCTGGGGGGGATCTCTGGAAACACCATATATTTT
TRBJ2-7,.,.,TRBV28,CASSLGVLIGGSYEQYF,TGTGCCAGCAGTTTAGGGGTTTTAATTGGAGGCTCCTACGAGCAGTACTTC
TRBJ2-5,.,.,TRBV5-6,CASSLGQGPQETQYF,TGTGCCAGCAGCTTGGGGCAGGGCCCCCAAGAGACCCAGTACTTC
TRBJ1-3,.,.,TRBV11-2,CASSPIRGARGNTIYF,TGTGCCAGCAGCCCTATTCGGGGGGCTAGGGGAAACACCATATATTTT
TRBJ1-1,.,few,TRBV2,CASRPGLNTEAFF,TGTGCCAGCAGACCAGGCTTGAACACTGAAGCTTTCTTT
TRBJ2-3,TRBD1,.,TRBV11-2,CASSRQRSGGTDTQYF,TGTGCCAGCAGCCGTCAGCGGTCAGGGGGAACAGATACGCAGTATTTT
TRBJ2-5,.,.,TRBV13,CASSLDSRRTQYF,TGTGCCAGCAGCTTAGACTCCAGGCGCACCCAGTACTTC
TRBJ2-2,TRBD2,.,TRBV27,CASSLSAGRVRTGELFF,TGTGCCAGCAGTTTATCGGCGGGGAGGGTCCGCACCGGGGAGCTGTTTTTT
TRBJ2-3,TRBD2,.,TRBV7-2,CASSLDGGGPSTDTQYF,TGTGCCAGCAGCTTAGACGGCGGGGGGCCCTCCACAGATACGCAGTATTTT
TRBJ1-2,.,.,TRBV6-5,CASSPGKVYGYTF,TGTGCCAGCAGTCCAGGGAAGGTCTATGGCTACACCTTC
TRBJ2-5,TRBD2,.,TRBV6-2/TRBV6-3,CASSQLQTTSGATQYF,TGTGCCAGCAGCCAGCTTCAAACGACTAGCGGGGCGACCCAGTACTTC
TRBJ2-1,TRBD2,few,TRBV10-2,CASSQGLAYSSYNEQFF,TGCGCCAGCAGCCAGGGACTAGCGTACAGCTCCTACAATGAGCAGTTCTTC
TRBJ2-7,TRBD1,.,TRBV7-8,CASSLSPGQGAYEQYF,TGTGCCAGCAGCTTATCACCGGGACAGGGGGCCTACGAGCAGTACTTC
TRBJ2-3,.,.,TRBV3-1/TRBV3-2,CASSQSSSTDTQYF,TGTGCCAGCAGCCAATCGTCCAGCACAGATACGCAGTATTTT
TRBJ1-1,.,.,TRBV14,CASSQRTVNTEAFF,TGTGCCAGCAGCCAAAGGACTGTGAACACTGAAGCTTTCTTT
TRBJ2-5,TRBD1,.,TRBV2,CASSDRAETQYF,TGTGCCAGCAGCGACAGGGCTGAGACCCAGTACTTC
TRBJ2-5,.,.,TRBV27,CASSPRRGETQYF,TGTGCCAGCAGCCCTCGTAGGGGTGAGACCCAGTACTTC
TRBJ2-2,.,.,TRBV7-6,CASSSLSTGELFF,TGTGCCAGCAGCTCCCTGAGTACCGGGGAGCTGTTTTTT
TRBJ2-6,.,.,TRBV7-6,CASSLRPGGRANVLTF,TGTGCCAGCAGCTTGAGACCCGGGGGTAGGGCCAACGTCCTGACTTTC
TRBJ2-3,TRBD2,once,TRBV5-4,CASSLTSGGWTDTQYF,TGTGCCAGCAGCCTGACTAGCGGGGGGTGGACAGATACGCAGTATTTT
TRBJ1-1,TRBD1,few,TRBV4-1,CASSQRGQLNTEAFF,TGCGCCAGCAGCCAAAGGGGACAGTTGAACACTGAAGCTTTCTTT
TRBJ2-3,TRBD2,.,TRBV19,CASSPMGRGGGDTQYF,TGTGCCAGTAGTCCGATGGGGCGCGGGGGGGGAGATACGCAGTATTTT
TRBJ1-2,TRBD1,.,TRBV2,CASRNGQGTFGYTF,TGTGCCAGCAGGAACGGACAGGGGACCTTTGGCTACACCTTC
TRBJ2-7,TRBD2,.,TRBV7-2,CASSKTEWLADYEQYF,TGTGCCAGCAGCAAAACAGAGTGGCTAGCGGACTACGAGCAGTACTTC
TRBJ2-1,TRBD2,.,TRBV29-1,CSVVEGRGRADEQFF,TGCAGCGTTGTTGAGGGCCGCGGGAGGGCCGATGAGCAGTTCTTC
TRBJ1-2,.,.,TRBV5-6,CASSSGTRGPDGYTF,TGTGCCAGCAGCTCCGGGACAAGGGGACCCGATGGCTACACCTTC
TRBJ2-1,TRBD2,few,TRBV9,CASSVGLAGFSEQFF,TGTGCCAGCAGCGTAGGACTAGCGGGATTTAGTGAGCAGTTCTTC
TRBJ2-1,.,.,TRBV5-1,CASTYQDSYNEQFF,TGCGCCAGCACCTACCAGGACAGCTACAATGAGCAGTTCTTC
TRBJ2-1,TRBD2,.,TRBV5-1,CASSLASGSYNEQFF,TGCGCCAGCAGCTTGGCTAGCGGATCTTACAATGAGCAGTTCTTC
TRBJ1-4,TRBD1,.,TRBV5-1,CASSYTTGTGDEKLFF,TGCGCCAGCAGTTATACGACCGGGACAGGGGATGAAAAACTGTTTTTT
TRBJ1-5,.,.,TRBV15,CATSRAGVQPQHF,TGTGCCACCAGCAGGGCAGGGGTACAGCCCCAGCATTTT
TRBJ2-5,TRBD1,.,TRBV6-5,CASSPDRVGETQYF,TGTGCCAGCAGCCCGGACAGGGTGGGAGAGACCCAGTACTTC
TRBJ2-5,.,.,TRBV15,CATSRDHGREETQYF,TGTGCCACCAGCAGAGATCACGGCAGGGAAGAGACCCAGTACTTC
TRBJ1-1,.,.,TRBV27,CASSFGRGFEAFF,TGTGCCAGCAGTTTTGGACGGGGGTTCGAAGCTTTCTTT
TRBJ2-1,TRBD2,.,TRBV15,CATSRDTSGSRVQFF,TGTGCCACCAGCAGAGATACTAGCGGGAGTAGGGTGCAGTTCTTC
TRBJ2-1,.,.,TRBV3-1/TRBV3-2,CASSPPGSDEQFF,TGTGCCAGCAGCCCCCCGGGGAGCGATGAGCAGTTCTTC
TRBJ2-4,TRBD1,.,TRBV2,CASTGTGGGIQYF,TGTGCCAGCACCGGGACAGGGGGAGGCATTCAGTACTTC
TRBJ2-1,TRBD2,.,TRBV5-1,CASSPGPSGGVSYNEQFF,TGCGCCAGCAGCCCGGGACCTAGCGGGGGGGTCTCCTACAATGAGCAGTTCTTC
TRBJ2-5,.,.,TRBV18,CASSPPTGTQYF,TGTGCCAGCTCACCCCCAACCGGGACCCAGTACTTC
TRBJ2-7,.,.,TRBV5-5,CASSLRVARSYEQYF,TGTGCCAGCAGCTTGAGAGTAGCGCGCTCCTACGAGCAGTACTTC
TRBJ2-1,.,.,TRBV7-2,CASSSQGLAPVNEQFF,TGTGCCAGCAGCTCGCAGGGGCTAGCCCCTGTCAATGAGCAGTTCTTC
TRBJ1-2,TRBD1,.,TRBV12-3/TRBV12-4,CASRTGVRGYTF,TGTGCCAGCAGAACAGGGGTTCGGGGCTACACCTTC
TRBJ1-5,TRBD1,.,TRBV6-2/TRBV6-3,CASSTQDRPRQPQHF,TGTGCCAGCAGCACCCAGGACAGGCCAAGGCAGCCCCAGCATTTT
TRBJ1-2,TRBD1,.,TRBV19,CASSINNYDRDYGYTF,TGTGCCAGTAGTATCAATAATTACGACAGGGACTATGGCTACACCTTC
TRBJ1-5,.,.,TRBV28,CASSSTGGHQPQHF,TGTGCCAGCAGCTCGACCGGGGGACATCAGCCCCAGCATTTT
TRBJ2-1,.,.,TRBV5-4,CASSLGDTRVF,TGTGCCAGCAGCTTGGGGGACACCCGGGTCTTC
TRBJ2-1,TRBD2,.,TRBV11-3,CASSRDSGRSNEQFF,TGTGCCAGCAGCCGGGATAGCGGGAGAAGCAATGAGCAGTTCTTC
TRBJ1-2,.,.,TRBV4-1,CASSPRDAGTHYGYTF,TGCGCCAGCAGTCCAAGAGACGCCGGGACACATTATGGCTACACCTTC
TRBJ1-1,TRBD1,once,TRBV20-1,CSARDRFEAFF,TGCAGTGCTAGGGACAGGTTTGAAGCTTTCTTT
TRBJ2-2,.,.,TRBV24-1,CATSDFTSGGELFF,TGTGCCACCAGTGATTTTACTAGTGGCGGGGAGCTGTTTTTT
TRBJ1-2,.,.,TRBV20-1,CSASGAAYGYTF,TGCAGTGCTAGTGGGGCAGCCTATGGCTACACCTTC
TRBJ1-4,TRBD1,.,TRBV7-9,CASSSFPGQGGLGEKLFF,TGTGCCAGCAGCTCCTTTCCGGGACAGGGCGGCCTGGGTGAAAAACTGTTTTTT